This T cell receptor (beta chain) was captured in a study of T-cell memory formation after mild COVID-19. This clonotype was detected many times. In TCRdb, the 5' RACE reads were re-called with MiXCR into one record per CDR3 protein. Among roughly 100,000 distinct CDR3 sequences listed, roughly 16% were seen once. Germline CDR1 reads SGDLS; CDR2 reads YYNGEE. The CDR3 extends over 12 amino acids. The junction had 2 bases not matched to a gene; V was cut back by 3 bases and J by 6 bases. The rearrangement uses TRBV9 and TRBJ1-1; 7 nucleotides match TRBD1. The sequencing input was PBMCs or a T cell subset sorted from them (not recorded which). The clonotype was recovered from a man aged 18 to 35 who had mild COVID-19 (a few samples of this study predate the infection). Cell type and time point are not known. DNA for the CDR3: TGTGCCAGCAGCGGACAGGGTTCTGAAGCTTTCTTT. Amino acids: CASSGQGSEAFF. Looking up the rest from reference TRBV9 and TRBJ1-1 gives the full variable domain: DSGVTQTPKHLITATGQRVTLRCSPRSGDLSVYWYQQSLDQGLQFLIQYYNGEERAKGNILERFSAQQFPDLHSELNLSSLELGDSALYFCASSGQGSEAFFGQGTRLTVV.